Sequencing of this TCR beta chain was carried out in a study of brain T cells in children with intractable seizures. Study observations and caveats: Clones missing pre-surgery may reflect undersampling of that blood sample.

In the case of this clone: Its antigen is still unknown.

The protocol was immunoSEQ multiplex PCR, while the TCRdb copy is restricted to in-frame clones and leaves out a portion. Of some 20,000 clones listed, roughly 94% are singletons. Only cases whose brain tissue showed the highest T cell transcript signatures were sequenced. At least one anti-epileptic drug was given before surgery. The V gene's germline CDR1 is LGHDT and CDR2 YNNKEL (reference sequence). CDR3 size: 15 residues. V was trimmed by 1 base and J by 9 bases, leaving 16 bases between them. The gene calls are TRBV3-1 (or the pseudogene TRBV3-2) and TRBJ2-4, with D uncertain. The receptor was derived from a boy aged 5 to 17 with focal cortical dysplasia and intractable seizures. The material was peripheral blood, obtained at surgery. CDR3 nucleotides: TGTGCCAGCAGCCAAGGGGTCCAATCTATACTCATTCAGTACTTC. The encoded protein is CASSQGVQSILIQYF.